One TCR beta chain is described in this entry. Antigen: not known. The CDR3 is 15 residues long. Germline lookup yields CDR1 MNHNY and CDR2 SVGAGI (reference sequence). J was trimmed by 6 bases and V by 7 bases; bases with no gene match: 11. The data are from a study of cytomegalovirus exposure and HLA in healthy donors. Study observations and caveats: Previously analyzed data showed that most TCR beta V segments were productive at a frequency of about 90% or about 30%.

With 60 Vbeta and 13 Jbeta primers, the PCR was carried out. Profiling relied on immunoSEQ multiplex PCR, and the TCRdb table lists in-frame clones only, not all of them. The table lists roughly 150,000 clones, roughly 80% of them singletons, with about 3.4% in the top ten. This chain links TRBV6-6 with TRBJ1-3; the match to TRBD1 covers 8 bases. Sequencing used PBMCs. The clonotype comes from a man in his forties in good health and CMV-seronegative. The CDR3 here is CASIVDRGRENTIYF. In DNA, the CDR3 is TGTGCCAGCATCGTTGACAGGGGAAGGGAAAACACCATATATTTT.